The next 23 T cell receptor beta chains were all read from a single sample in a study of blood T cell repertoires in COVID-19. Profiling relied on immunoSEQ multiplex PCR, and the TCRdb table lists in-frame clones only, not all of them. The sample yields about 310,000 clones, more than 75% seen once. Sequencing used peripheral blood. The receptors stem from a woman aged 45 to 65 who had recovered from COVID-19.

The CDR3 nucleotides are TGTGCCAGTAGTCACACAGGGGGGACCGAGCAGTACTTC. Protein: CASSHTGGTEQYF. This chain uses TRBV19 with TRBJ2-7; 8 bases are a match to TRBD1. The length of the CDR3 is 13 residues. V was pared by 5 bases and J by 6 bases, with 6 bases of the junction left unmatched. Germline V gene sequence: CDR1 LNHDA, CDR2 SQIVND (reference sequence).

The chain's CDR3 is CASSPHRDRNTEAFF. The CDR3 DNA follows: TGTGCCAGCAGTCCCCACCGGGACAGGAACACTGAAGCTTTCTTT. The chain couples TRBV28 to TRBJ1-1; 7 nucleotides line up with TRBD1. The CDR3 has 15 amino acids. V lost 5 bases to trimming and J lost 1 base; unmatched junction nucleotides: 7. Germline-derived CDR1 and CDR2 are MDHEN and SYDVKM.

The V gene is TRBV6-5, the J gene TRBJ1-5; no clear D. V lost 8 bases, J lost 7 bases, and 15 bases lay in between. This CDR3 contains 13 residues. Germline values: CDR1 MNHEY, CDR2 SVGAGI. CDR3 in amino acids: CASGPRGFQPQHF. The CDR3 DNA reads as TGTGCCAGCGGCCCCAGAGGGTTCCAGCCCCAGCATTTT.

V and J are TRBV5-1 and TRBJ2-5, with 7 bases identical to TRBD2. Trimming removed 3 bases from V and 0 bases from J; junction bases left unmatched: 5. The CDR3 is 15 residues long. Germline assignment: CDR1 SGHRS and CDR2 YFSETQ. The CDR3 region is CASSWEGRDQETQYF. CDR3 coding DNA: TGCGCCAGCAGCTGGGAAGGGAGGGACCAAGAGACCCAGTACTTC.

The chain has TRBV9 and TRBJ1-6; 11 bases are shared with TRBD1. Germline CDR1 is SGDLS and CDR2 is YYNGEE. This CDR3 region has 14 residues. V was clipped by 4 bases and J by 10 bases; unmatched bases: 4. In DNA form, the CDR3 reads TGTGCCAGCAGCATCGGGACAGGGGGATCACCCCTCCACTTT. Its translation is CASSIGTGGSPLHF.

The CDR3: CASRGQGANEQFF. The CDR3 DNA reads TGTGCCAGTAGGGGACAGGGGGCAAATGAGCAGTTCTTC. The chain joins TRBV19 to TRBJ2-1; 12 positions match TRBD1. Trimming cost V 6 bases and J 7 bases; bases outside gene matches: 1. The length of the CDR3 is 13 residues. Germline CDR1 LNHDA, CDR2 SQIVND (reference sequence).

The chain couples TRBV20-1 to TRBJ2-3, with 8 bases identical to TRBD1. Losses at the gene ends were 3 bases for V and 6 bases for J; bases not matched to a gene: 5. The germline V gene has CDR1 DFQATT and CDR2 SNEGSKA (reference sequence). CDR3 length: 13 residues. The chain's CDR3 is CSASADRDDTQYF. The CDR3 DNA follows: TGCAGTGCTAGTGCGGACAGGGACGATACGCAGTATTTT.

The chain joins TRBV11-2 to TRBJ2-5, with 12 bases that match TRBD2. Trimming removed 7 bases from V and 5 bases from J; junction bases left unmatched: 11. The germline CDR1 and CDR2 sequences are SGHAT and FQNNGV. This CDR3 is 16 amino acids long. The CDR3 nucleotides read TGTGCCAGCAAAAACCTAGCGGGAGGGCCGCAGGAGACCCAGTACTTC. Protein sequence: CASKNLAGGPQETQYF.

V gene TRBV30 combines with J gene TRBJ1-1; TRBD1 aligns across 7 bases. Per germline, CDR1 GTSNPN and CDR2 SVGIG (reference sequence). With V trimmed by 3 bases and J by 1 base, 5 bases remained unmatched. This CDR3 comprises 14 residues. For the CDR3, the DNA is TGTGCCTGGAGCATAGGACAGGCGAACACTGAAGCTTTCTTT. Protein sequence: CAWSIGQANTEAFF.

The chain couples TRBV2 to TRBJ2-4, with 8 bases lining up with TRBD2. The junction had 10 bases not matched to a gene; V was cut back by 2 bases and J by 7 bases. Germline CDR1 is SNHLY and CDR2 is FYNNEI. The CDR3 has 16 residues. The CDR3 here is CASSESGPGGGNIQYF. The DNA of the CDR3 is TGTGCCAGCAGTGAATCCGGGCCAGGCGGGGGGAACATTCAGTACTTC.

This chain links TRBV5-1 with TRBJ1-1; weak D call: TRBD1 (5 bases). The CDR3 length is 15 residues. Trimming left V 4 bases short and J 5 bases short, with 18 bases between. Per the germline V gene, CDR1 is SGHRS and CDR2 is YFSETQ. The CDR3 protein is CASSPRRLGGTEAFF. CDR3 bases: TGCGCCAGCAGCCCCAGGCGTCTGGGGGGGACTGAAGCTTTCTTT.

This clone was found once. This sequence joins TRBV7-8 and TRBJ1-5; the match to TRBD1 covers 10 bases. V was clipped by 0 bases and J by 5 bases; unmatched bases: 4. The germline gives CDR1 SGHVS, CDR2 FQNEAQ. This CDR3 region has 16 residues. The CDR3 loop reads CASSLATGTGDQPQHF. The CDR3 region has the DNA TGTGCCAGCAGCTTAGCAACCGGGACAGGGGATCAGCCCCAGCATTTT.

The gene calls are TRBV6-6 and TRBJ2-1; D perhaps matches TRBD1 (5 bases). Germline V gene sequence: CDR1 MNHNY, CDR2 SVGAGI (reference sequence). This CDR3 contains 15 residues. Trimming left V 2 bases short and J 0 bases short, with 8 bases between. This chain's CDR3 is CASSYGDSSYNEQFF. The CDR3 coding sequence is TGTGCCAGCAGTTACGGCGACAGCTCCTACAATGAGCAGTTCTTC.

This chain links TRBV7-2 with TRBJ1-4; TRBD1 agrees at 8 bases. This CDR3 contains 16 residues. The J segment lost 6 bases and the V segment lost 2 bases, leaving 8 bases of the junction unmatched. The germline V gene has CDR1 SGHTA and CDR2 FQGNSA. Here the CDR3 reads CASSLMGDRGYEKLFF. The DNA of the CDR3 is TGTGCCAGCAGCTTAATGGGAGACAGGGGATATGAAAAACTGTTTTTT.

This chain joins TRBV9 and TRBJ2-3, with 7 bases matching TRBD2. The CDR3 contains 15 residues. V was clipped by 3 bases and J by 3 bases; unmatched bases: 7. Germline V gives CDR1 SGDLS, CDR2 YYNGEE. This CDR3 reads CASSGSAGATDTQYF. The CDR3 bases are TGTGCCAGCAGCGGTTCCGCGGGAGCTACAGATACGCAGTATTTT.

This sequence joins TRBV5-4 and TRBJ2-3; 8 bases are a match to TRBD2. This CDR3 spans 17 amino acids. Germline CDR1 is SGHNT and CDR2 is YYREEE (reference sequence). Trimming cost V 4 bases and J 2 bases; bases outside gene matches: 12. CDR3 in DNA: TGTGCCAGCAGCCAGGCCCTGGCGGGGGGCCTCACAGATACGCAGTATTTT. It codes for CASSQALAGGLTDTQYF.

The chain employs TRBV20-1 and TRBJ1-1; 8 nucleotides align to TRBD1. The CDR3 spans 11 residues. Germline lookup yields CDR1 DFQATT and CDR2 SNEGSKA (reference sequence). J lost 6 bases, V lost 6 bases, and 3 bases had no gene match. For the CDR3, the DNA is TGCAGTGCCGCGGACAGGGCTGAAGCTTTCTTT. This sequence encodes CSAADRAEAFF.

V and J are TRBV29-1 and TRBJ1-2; 7 bases match TRBD1. This CDR3 spans 12 amino acids. V shed 4 bases and J 3 bases; nucleotides not matched to a gene: 2. From germline, CDR1 is SQVTM and CDR2 ANQGSEA. The CDR3 sequence: CSVGQGYYGYTF. As DNA, the CDR3 is TGCAGCGTTGGACAGGGCTACTATGGCTACACCTTC.

V and J are TRBV3-1 (or the pseudogene TRBV3-2) and TRBJ2-1; D gene ambiguous. V was shortened by 5 bases and J by 6 bases, with 8 bases between the two germline ends. Germline CDR1 is LGHDT and CDR2 is YNNKEL (reference sequence). The CDR3 is 12 amino acids. CDR3 in amino acids: CASSYTSNEQFF. In nucleotides, the CDR3 is TGTGCCAGCAGCTACACCAGCAATGAGCAGTTCTTC.

This chain joins TRBV24-1 and TRBJ2-5; TRBD1 matches at 8 bases. V lost 1 base to trimming and J lost 6 bases; unmatched junction nucleotides: 9. CDR1 is KGHDR and CDR2 is SFDVKD in the germline V gene. The CDR3 sequence is 16 residues long. The CDR3 sequence is CATSDFPDRGGKTQYF. DNA for the CDR3: TGTGCCACCAGTGATTTCCCTGACAGGGGCGGGAAGACCCAGTACTTC.

This rearrangement joins TRBV5-4 to TRBJ2-7, with D tentatively TRBD2 (5 bases). The CDR3 sequence is 13 residues long. In germline, CDR1 is SGHNT, CDR2 YYREEE (reference sequence). V was cut by 0 bases and J by 8 bases, with 12 bases left in between. In DNA, the CDR3 is TGTGCCAGCAGCTTGGGTGTCGAGCGGAAGCAGTACTTC. Translating it yields CASSLGVERKQYF. Supplemented by reference TRBV5-4 and TRBJ2-7, the full variable domain reads ETGVTQSPTHLIKTRGQQVTLRCSSQSGHNTVSWYQQALGQGPQFIFQYYREEENGRGNFPPRFSGLQFPNYSSELNVNALELDDSALYLCASSLGVERKQYFGPGTRLTVT.

This sequence joins TRBV19 and TRBJ1-5, with 9 nucleotides matching TRBD1. The CDR3 runs to 15 residues. Germline V CDR1 and CDR2: LNHDA, SQIVND (reference sequence). The J segment lost 4 bases and the V segment lost 8 bases, leaving 9 bases of the junction unmatched. The CDR3 loop is CASGNRDRANQPQHF. The CDR3 bases are TGTGCCAGTGGAAACCGGGACAGGGCAAATCAGCCCCAGCATTTT.

The V and J genes are TRBV27 and TRBJ2-7; tentative D call: TRBD2 (6 bases). V gave up 2 bases and J gave up 2 bases, with 10 bases separating them. Germline assignment: CDR1 MNHEY and CDR2 SMNVEV (reference sequence). The CDR3 is 14 amino acids. The CDR3 DNA reads as TGTGCCAGCAGTTTAGGCGGGGTCGCCTACGAGCAGTACTTC. Its protein product is CASSLGGVAYEQYF.